Following are 26 T cell receptor beta chains from one sample sequenced in a study of T cell repertoires in cytomegalovirus infection (dated by TCRdb to about 2019). TCRdb shows the sequencer as Illumina HiSeq 1500. Through fastp at Q25 and MiXCR, TCRdb rebuilt clones from the public reads, retaining in-frame beta chains. Identical CDR3 protein sequences are pooled into one entry, listed with their most common genes and DNA. The sample profile shows over 100,000 distinct CDR3 sequences; roughly 9.1% of them were found once. The biggest ten clones account for 30% to 40% of the sample. These receptors have no known antigen. Source material: PBMCs, sequenced either directly or after in vitro stimulation (not recorded which). The receptor source for this set is a human donor in good health (CMV status not recorded). Some clones in this sample may be carry-over from other donors' samples.

The chain couples TRBV20-1 to TRBJ1-1; D call uncertain. Trimming cost V 0 bases and J 3 bases, with 5 bases left between them. CDR1 and CDR2 (germline): DFQATT, SNEGSKA (reference sequence). The CDR3 runs to 12 residues. CDR3 amino acids: CSARDSDTEAFF. CDR3 coding DNA: TGCAGTGCTAGAGATTCGGACACTGAAGCTTTCTTT.

This clonotype was seen many times. This chain links TRBV7-9 with TRBJ2-3; possible D gene TRBD1, 5 bases. CDR1 SEHNR and CDR2 FQNEAQ come from the germline V gene (reference sequence). The CDR3 is 14 residues long. The V end lost 5 bases, the J end lost 0 bases, and 9 bases lay between the germline ends. The CDR3: CASSPQVSTDTQYF. The CDR3 DNA reads TGTGCCAGCAGCCCACAGGTCAGCACAGATACGCAGTATTTT. Supplemented by reference TRBV7-9 and TRBJ2-3, the full variable domain reads DTGVSQNPRHKITKRGQNVTFRCDPISEHNRLYWYRQTLGQGPEFLTYFQNEAQLEKSRLLSDRFSAERPKGSFSTLEIQRTEQGDSAMYLCASSPQVSTDTQYFGPGTRLTVL.

This clonotype has more than one count but fewer than ten. This CDR3 is CSAWDSKNTEAFF. CDR3 nucleotides: TGCAGTGCTTGGGACAGCAAGAACACTGAAGCTTTCTTT. This chain joins TRBV20-1 and TRBJ1-1; 7 nucleotides match TRBD1. Germline CDR1 is DFQATT and CDR2 is SNEGSKA (reference sequence). This CDR3 is 13 amino acids long. J was trimmed by 1 base and V by 5 bases; bases with no gene match: 4.

V is TRBV6-5 and J is TRBJ2-3, with 9 bases identical to TRBD2. Germline trimming cut 4 bases from V and 2 bases from J; bases unmatched to any gene: 7. This CDR3 is built from 16 residues. Per the germline V gene, CDR1 is MNHEY and CDR2 is SVGAGI. CDR3 coding DNA: TGTGCCAGCAGTTCGGCACTAGCGGGCTACACAGATACGCAGTATTTT. This encodes CASSSALAGYTDTQYF.

The chain is built from TRBV6-6 and TRBJ1-4, with unresolved D. V lost 5 bases to trimming and J lost 8 bases, with 15 bases between them. Per the germline V gene, CDR1 is MNHNY and CDR2 is SVGAGI (reference sequence). This CDR3 has 14 amino acids. The CDR3, as DNA: TGTGCCAGCAGTCTATATGAAGAGAAGGAAAAACTGTTTTTT. It codes for CASSLYEEKEKLFF.

This clonotype turned up a few times. The rearrangement uses TRBV12-3 or TRBV12-4 and TRBJ2-4; D remains unclear. Trimming shortened V by 3 bases and J by 3 bases, and 12 bases separated the two germline ends. The CDR3 is 15 residues long. The CDR3 DNA reads TGTGCCAGCAGTTTTATTCACCCTGACAAAAACATTCAGTACTTC. It specifies CASSFIHPDKNIQYF.

The sample holds many counts of this clonotype. The genes are TRBV7-6 and TRBJ2-5; 10 bases are a match to TRBD1. CDR1 is SGHVS, CDR2 FNYEAQ, per germline. The CDR3 runs to 16 residues. V was clipped by 6 bases and J by 6 bases; unmatched bases: 13. The CDR3 sequence is CASSAPAGTGVQTQYF. CDR3 nucleotides: TGTGCCAGCAGTGCCCCCGCCGGGACAGGGGTACAGACCCAGTACTTC.

The chain joins TRBV6-1 to TRBJ2-1; D possibly corresponds to TRBD2 (5 bases). The CDR3 runs to 14 residues. Germline lookup yields CDR1 MNHNS and CDR2 SASEGT. Deletions cut 1 base from V and 12 bases from J, with 16 bases between. The CDR3 loop reads CASSEEEMGRGQFF. The CDR3 DNA is TGTGCCAGCAGTGAAGAAGAAATGGGGAGAGGGCAGTTCTTC.

This clonotype was counted at least ten times. The chain uses TRBV12-3 or TRBV12-4 and TRBJ1-5, with a tentative D call TRBD1 (6 bases). V was shortened by 6 bases and J by 4 bases, with 10 bases between the two germline ends. The CDR3 is 13 amino acids. The CDR3 region is CASSLDRNQPQHF. The CDR3 DNA follows: TGTGCCAGCAGCCTAGACAGGAATCAGCCCCAGCATTTT.

This clonotype was observed at least ten times. This chain joins TRBV7-9 and TRBJ1-1, with a possible D match to TRBD1 (5 bases). Trimming pared 7 bases from V and 3 bases from J, leaving 24 bases between. Germline V gene data show CDR1 as SEHNR and CDR2 as FQNEAQ (reference sequence). The length of the CDR3 is 17 residues. Here the CDR3 reads CASTSGTLVFFDTEAFF. In nucleotides, the CDR3 is TGTGCCAGCACCTCGGGGACCTTGGTGTTTTTTGACACTGAAGCTTTCTTT.

The table lists this clonotype with many counts. The gene calls are TRBV7-9 and TRBJ2-1; 9 bases line up with TRBD2. Per the germline V gene, CDR1 is SEHNR and CDR2 is FQNEAQ (reference sequence). The CDR3 spans 15 residues. The V and J ends lost 5 bases and 0 bases, in that order; junction bases with no gene match: 2. The CDR3, as DNA: TGTGCCAGCAGCGCGACTAGCGGCTCCTACAATGAGCAGTTCTTC. Translating gives CASSATSGSYNEQFF.

The sample holds a few counts of this clonotype. In nucleotides, the CDR3 is TGTGCCAGCAGCGTAGGGTTACCTAGCGAAGCCAAAAACATTCAGTACTTC. Translating it yields CASSVGLPSEAKNIQYF. The chain has TRBV9 and TRBJ2-4; TRBD2 is a possible D gene (6 bases). Per the germline V gene, CDR1 is SGDLS and CDR2 is YYNGEE. The CDR3 spans 17 residues. V lost 0 bases, J lost 0 bases, and 13 bases lay in between.

In this sample, this clonotype turned up many times. The chain couples TRBV7-8 to TRBJ2-1; possibly TRBD2 for D (5 bases). Looked up from germline, CDR1 is SGHVS and CDR2 is FQNEAQ. The germline V and J ends were trimmed by 5 bases and 8 bases, with 19 bases remaining between them. The CDR3 consists of 15 residues. The CDR3 here is CASSPLIRSRDEQFF. The CDR3 DNA follows: TGTGCCAGCAGCCCCCTAATTAGGTCGAGGGATGAGCAGTTCTTC.

This clonotype was counted at least ten times. This rearrangement joins TRBV6-2 or TRBV6-3 to TRBJ1-2; D gene uncertain. The germline gives CDR1 MNHEY, CDR2 SVGEGT. V dropped 6 bases and J dropped 1 base, with 12 bases sitting between them. This CDR3 region has 14 residues. The CDR3 coding sequence is TGTGCCAGCAGCGAACCCATTTATAACTATGGCTACACCTTC. This translates into CASSEPIYNYGYTF.

This clonotype was detected ten times or more. V gene TRBV12-3 or TRBV12-4 combines with J gene TRBJ1-1, with 7 bases matching TRBD1. With 5 bases clipped from V and 0 bases from J, the junction kept 9 bases outside the gene matches. This CDR3 contains 16 residues. Here the CDR3 DNA reads TGTGCCAGCAGTACCGTAGACAGGGACTTGAACACTGAAGCTTTCTTT. Its translation: CASSTVDRDLNTEAFF.

This clonotype has at least ten counts. The chain uses TRBV7-8 and TRBJ1-1; D is unresolved. Per the germline V gene, CDR1 is SGHVS and CDR2 is FQNEAQ. V lost 2 bases, J lost 0 bases, and 16 bases lay in between. The CDR3 extends over 17 amino acids. CDR3 residues: CASSLIILRAVNTEAFF. The DNA for the CDR3 is TGTGCCAGCAGCTTAATCATTTTGAGGGCCGTGAACACTGAAGCTTTCTTT.

This clonotype was seen at least ten times. The chain employs TRBV7-8 and TRBJ2-7; TRBD1 is a possible D gene (6 bases). CDR1 and CDR2 from the germline V gene are SGHVS and FQNEAQ. The V end lost 6 bases, the J end lost 0 bases, and 15 bases lay between the germline ends. The CDR3 covers 15 residues. The CDR3 bases are TGTGCCAGCAGTCCGGGACACGGCCTCTCCTACGAGCAGTACTTC. Its translation: CASSPGHGLSYEQYF.

V usage is TRBV7-2 and J usage is TRBJ1-2; D remains unclear. V shed 1 base and J shed 3 bases, with 9 bases lying between them. The CDR3 has 14 residues. The germline V gene has CDR1 SGHTA and CDR2 FQGNSA. CDR3 nucleotide sequence: TGTGCCAGCAGCTTAGATGGCGGAGACTATGGCTACACCTTC. This encodes CASSLDGGDYGYTF.

The chain joins TRBV12-3 or TRBV12-4 to TRBJ1-5; no firm D call. V lost 7 bases, J lost 7 bases, and 20 bases lay in between. This CDR3 has 15 residues. DNA of the CDR3: TGTGCCAGCACGGATGGTAAGGGCGCGCGGCAGCCCCAGCATTTT. Protein sequence: CASTDGKGARQPQHF.

This clonotype was found many times. The V gene is TRBV12-3 or TRBV12-4, the J gene TRBJ2-5; D call uncertain. V dropped 1 base and J dropped 2 bases, with 5 bases sitting between them. CDR3 length: 13 residues. The CDR3 DNA is TGTGCCAGCAGTTTAGTGGGACAAGAGACCCAGTACTTC. Protein: CASSLVGQETQYF.

This clonotype has just a few counts. The rearrangement uses TRBV12-3 or TRBV12-4 and TRBJ2-3; tentatively, D is TRBD1 (5 bases). The V end was cut by 1 base, the J end by 2 bases, with 13 bases between. There are 16 residues in the CDR3. CDR3 bases: TGTGCCAGCAGTTTAGAACTCCGACAGATCACAGATACGCAGTATTTT. Translated: CASSLELRQITDTQYF.

This clonotype showed up just a few times. The CDR3 nucleotides are TGCGCCAGCAGCCTCGGCAAGGAGGGCGAAGCTTTCTTT. It specifies CASSLGKEGEAFF. The chain combines TRBV4-1 with TRBJ1-1; D unresolved. Germline CDR1 reads MGHRA; CDR2 reads YSYEKL. V lost 4 bases, J lost 8 bases, and 14 bases lay in between. This CDR3 is built from 13 residues.

This chain joins TRBV6-1 and TRBJ2-2; the match to TRBD2 covers 7 bases. CDR1 and CDR2 from the germline V gene are MNHNS and SASEGT. The CDR3 contains 15 residues. V was clipped by 6 bases and J by 2 bases; unmatched bases: 6. In DNA, the CDR3 is TGTGCCAGCAGGCCCCCGGGACTAAACACCGGGGAGCTGTTTTTT. Translation: CASRPPGLNTGELFF.

The table lists this clonotype with a few counts. The rearrangement joins TRBV12-3 or TRBV12-4 to TRBJ2-7, with D unclear. The germline V and J ends were trimmed by 8 bases and 2 bases, with 16 bases remaining between them. CDR3 length: 14 residues. The CDR3 protein is CASARLQKTYEQYF. DNA of the CDR3: TGTGCCAGCGCTCGACTCCAAAAAACCTACGAGCAGTACTTC.

In its sample, this clonotype was seen many times. V is TRBV7-8 and J is TRBJ2-3, with a tentative D call TRBD2 (6 bases). Trimming cost V 2 bases and J 2 bases, with 8 bases left between them. This CDR3 has 14 residues. Germline CDR1 SGHVS, CDR2 FQNEAQ. CDR3 residues: CASSLPGATDTQYF. Written as DNA, the CDR3 is TGTGCCAGCAGCTTACCGGGAGCCACAGATACGCAGTATTTT.

This clonotype appeared many times. The DNA for the CDR3 is TGTGCCAGCAGCTTATTCTGGGGTACGACCGTCGCGCACACTGAAGCTTTCTTT. The encoded protein is CASSLFWGTTVAHTEAFF. The chain uses TRBV7-2 and TRBJ1-1; D unclear. Germline CDR1 is SGHTA and CDR2 is FQGNSA. V dropped 2 bases and J dropped 3 bases, with 22 bases sitting between them. The CDR3 runs 18 residues.